The 17 T cell receptor beta chains below all came from one sample that was sequenced in a study of blood T cell repertoires in COVID-19. TCRdb keeps only in-frame clones here, not all; method: immunoSEQ multiplex PCR. The sample lists approximately 210,000 clones; approximately 84% were seen once. The sequenced sample consisted of peripheral blood. The receptors derive from an older woman with active or convalescent COVID-19.

This chain joins TRBV7-3 and TRBJ2-1; 8 nucleotides agree with TRBD2. The ends lost 4 bases at V and 4 bases at J; junction bases unmatched: 12. The CDR3 runs to 17 residues. The germline V gene encodes CDR1 SGHTA and CDR2 FQGTGA. The CDR3 sequence: CASSYGLAAPGYNEQFF. CDR3 in DNA: TGTGCCAGCAGCTACGGACTAGCCGCCCCGGGGTACAATGAGCAGTTCTTC.

This clone is a singleton in its sample. J is TRBJ1-2 and V is TRBV2, with TRBD1 matching over 7 bases. The ends lost 9 bases at V and 4 bases at J; junction bases unmatched: 8. The CDR3 has 13 amino acids. Germline CDR1 SNHLY, CDR2 FYNNEI. CDR3 amino acids: CARRPSGGYGYTF. The CDR3 DNA follows: TGTGCCAGACGCCCCTCAGGGGGCTATGGCTACACCTTC. Full variable domain (outside the CDR3, taken from reference TRBV2 and TRBJ1-2): EPEVTQTPSHQVTQMGQEVILRCVPISNHLYFYWYRQILGQKVEFLVSFYNNEISEKSEIFDDQFSVERPDGSNFTLKIRSTKLEDSAMYFCARRPSGGYGYTFGSGTRLTVV.

This clone was found once. The J gene is TRBJ2-1, the V gene TRBV12-3 or TRBV12-4, with D unresolved. The CDR3 is 12 amino acids. V gave up 6 bases and J gave up 6 bases, with 9 bases separating them. The CDR3 nucleotides are TGTGCCAGCAGCCCTGACTCCAATGAGCAGTTCTTC. It yields the protein CASSPDSNEQFF.

The chain combines TRBV15 with TRBJ2-1; 13 positions agree with TRBD2. The V segment lost 3 bases and the J segment 6 bases; nucleotides outside the gene matches: 8. From germline, CDR1 is LNHNV and CDR2 YYDKDF (reference sequence). This CDR3 spans 17 amino acids. For the CDR3, the DNA is TGTGCCACCAGCAGGACGCGACTAGCGGGGGGTACCAATGAGCAGTTCTTC. Translation gives CATSRTRLAGGTNEQFF.

V usage is TRBV3-1 (or the pseudogene TRBV3-2) and J usage is TRBJ2-2; D might be TRBD2 (5 bases). CDR1 and CDR2 from the germline V gene are LGHDT and YNNKEL (reference sequence). The CDR3 extends over 16 amino acids. The V gene lost 0 bases and the J gene lost 4 bases, with 12 bases spanning the gap. CDR3 DNA: TGTGCCAGCAGCCAAGAAGGAGGCGCGACCACCGGGGAGCTGTTTTTT. Translated, it gives CASSQEGGATTGELFF.

This clone has more than one count but fewer than ten. This sequence joins TRBV4-2 and TRBJ2-1; D unresolved. This CDR3 is 16 amino acids long. V was pared by 1 base and J by 5 bases, with 15 bases between. Germline CDR1 reads LGHNA; CDR2 reads YNFKEQ. CDR3 in DNA: TGTGCCAGCAGCCAAGTAAGAGTAGCAACCGACAATGAGCAGTTCTTC. Amino acids: CASSQVRVATDNEQFF.

The chain is built from TRBV6-5 and TRBJ2-2; D remains unclear. With 0 bases removed from V and 9 bases from J, the gap between germline ends came to 14 bases. Germline V gene data show CDR1 as MNHEY and CDR2 as SVGAGI. The CDR3 runs to 15 residues. The CDR3 loop reads CASSYSSQVRRELFF. The CDR3, as DNA: TGTGCCAGCAGTTACTCGTCGCAGGTTCGAAGGGAGCTGTTTTTT.

J is TRBJ2-2 and V is TRBV6-6, with TRBD2 as a possible D gene (6 bases). This CDR3 region has 14 residues. The germline V gene has CDR1 MNHNY and CDR2 SVGAGI (reference sequence). Trimming left V 7 bases short and J 3 bases short, with 12 bases between. In DNA form, the CDR3 reads TGTGCCAGCACAAGGGACTCCTACACCGGGGAGCTGTTTTTT. This gives the protein CASTRDSYTGELFF.

The CDR3 coding sequence is TGTGCCAGCAGCCAAGACCCTACAGGCTTGGGCGGGGCCAACGTCCTGACTTTC. It encodes CASSQDPTGLGGANVLTF. V is TRBV4-2 and J is TRBJ2-6; the D gene is possibly TRBD1 (5 bases). CDR1 and CDR2 (germline): LGHNA, YNFKEQ. V was trimmed by 0 bases and J by 4 bases, leaving 16 bases between them. The CDR3 covers 18 residues.

The V call is TRBV9, the J call TRBJ2-1, with 8 bases fitting TRBD1. The junction had 15 bases not matched to a gene; V was cut back by 7 bases and J by 0 bases. This CDR3 has 18 amino acids. Germline CDR1 is SGDLS and CDR2 is YYNGEE. CDR3: CASGTGTGTRGSYNEQFF. The CDR3 DNA is TGTGCCAGCGGGACCGGGACAGGAACTAGGGGCTCCTACAATGAGCAGTTCTTC.

As regards this clone: A read error may account for a junction end that differs from germline. CDR3 sequence reads: CASSPSAGTGGEQYF. The CDR3 region has the DNA TGTGCTAGCAGCCCCTCCGCCGGGACAGGGGGCGAGCAGTACTTC. J is TRBJ2-7 and V is TRBV7-7; 11 positions agree with TRBD1. The CDR3 spans 15 residues. Germline CDR1 reads SSHAT; CDR2 reads FNYEAQ (reference sequence).

The rearrangement joins TRBV5-4 to TRBJ2-5, with TRBD2 as a possible D gene (6 bases). This CDR3 region has 13 residues. Trimming took 2 bases from V and 5 from J, leaving 10 bases between them. Germline V CDR1 and CDR2: SGHNT, YYREEE (reference sequence). CDR3 nucleotide sequence: TGTGCCAGCAGCTTAGGCGGGGTGGAGACCCAGTACTTC. Protein sequence: CASSLGGVETQYF.

The chain carries TRBV2 and TRBJ2-3; 10 positions agree with TRBD2. V dropped 7 bases and J dropped 10; count of bases not matched to a gene: 17. The CDR3 consists of 16 residues. Germline V CDR1 and CDR2: SNHLY, FYNNEI. The CDR3 DNA reads as TGTGCCAGCAAGAGGGACGGAGTAGCGGGAGGTTTCGCGCAGTATTTT. Protein sequence: CASKRDGVAGGFAQYF.

The J gene is TRBJ1-6, the V gene TRBV2; D not certain. The germline CDR1 and CDR2 sequences are SNHLY and FYNNEI. This CDR3 has 15 amino acids. V was pared by 5 bases and J by 5 bases, with 13 bases between. The CDR3 reads CASSFPGGDNSPLHF. The CDR3 DNA follows: TGTGCCAGCAGTTTCCCCGGCGGGGATAATTCACCCCTCCACTTT.

The chain employs TRBV1 and TRBJ2-5; the D call in the table, TRBD2, was not verified against the DNA. TRBV1 represents a pseudogene. The CDR3 runs 13 residues. CDR3 sequence: CTSSLEVQETQYF. The CDR3 coding sequence is TGCACCAGCAGCCTCGAGGTCCAAGAGACCCAGTACTTC.

This clone was observed once. The chain links TRBV28 to TRBJ2-3; 7 bases are shared with TRBD2. The CDR3 loop spans 14 amino acids. Germline V lookup: CDR1 MDHEN, CDR2 SYDVKM. J lost 6 bases, V lost 8 bases, and 11 bases had no gene match. CDR3 nucleotides: TGTGCCAGCGGGAGGGGCGAAGTTTATGATACGCAGTATTTT. Translation gives CASGRGEVYDTQYF.

The chain joins TRBV6-5 to TRBJ2-1, with D maybe TRBD2 (5 bases). In germline, CDR1 is MNHEY, CDR2 SVGAGI. The CDR3 extends over 11 amino acids. The CDR3 DNA is TGTGCAGCCAGCGGTCTGTATGAGCAGTTCTTC. Its protein is CAASGLYEQFF.